The 26 T cell receptor beta chains in this list originate from one sample, sequenced in a study of control samples from healthy donors and cancer patients. Method: immunoSEQ multiplex PCR; TCRdb's copy keeps in-frame clones and lacks some. Of roughly 150,000 clones in the sample, roughly 92% were seen once. Sequencing used blood. All receptors come from a man aged 45-60 years in good health.

The rearrangement links TRBV5-6 to TRBJ2-1, with D uncertain. Germline CDR1 reads SGHDT; CDR2 reads YYEEEE. The CDR3 length is 14 residues. V dropped 4 bases and J dropped 3 bases, with 11 bases sitting between them. The CDR3 region is CASSQAPGYNEQFF. The CDR3 region has the DNA TGTGCCAGCAGCCAGGCCCCGGGCTACAATGAGCAGTTCTTC.

The chain employs TRBV18 and TRBJ1-4; unclear D gene. V was pared by 2 bases and J by 8 bases, with 6 bases between. Germline V gene data show CDR1 as KGHSH and CDR2 as LQKENI. CDR3 size: 12 residues. DNA for the CDR3: TGTGCCAGCTCACCAAATGCCGAAAAACTGTTTTTT. Its protein is CASSPNAEKLFF.

The chain couples TRBV28 to TRBJ2-1; 13 bases line up with TRBD2. Germline V gene data show CDR1 as MDHEN and CDR2 as SYDVKM. Trimming at V came to 7 bases and at J to 4 bases, leaving 4 bases not matched to a gene. CDR3 size: 15 residues. The CDR3 DNA follows: TGTGCCAGCATACTAGCGGGAGGGCCGTACAATGAGCAGTTCTTC. The encoded protein is CASILAGGPYNEQFF.

V is TRBV11-3 and J is TRBJ2-1, with D possibly matching TRBD1 (5 bases). In germline, CDR1 is SGHNT, CDR2 YENEEA. Trimming left V 1 base short and J 7 bases short, with 14 bases between. The CDR3 has 15 residues. CDR3: CASSLAPGPGNEQFF. The CDR3 region has the DNA TGTGCCAGCAGCTTAGCGCCAGGGCCAGGGAATGAGCAGTTCTTC. The full variable domain, completed using reference TRBV11-3 and TRBJ2-1, is EAGVVQSPRYKIIEKKQPVAFWCNPISGHNTLYWYLQNLGQGPELLIRYENEEAVDDSQLPKDRFSAERLKGVDSTLKIQPAELGDSAVYLCASSLAPGPGNEQFFGPGTRLTVL.

This chain uses TRBV28 with TRBJ2-2; tentative D call: TRBD2 (6 bases). V was shortened by 1 base and J by 6 bases, with 6 bases between the two germline ends. Germline V gene sequence: CDR1 MDHEN, CDR2 SYDVKM. The CDR3 is 13 amino acids. The chain's CDR3 is CASSLSGAGELFF. In nucleotides, the CDR3 is TGTGCCAGCAGTTTATCGGGGGCCGGGGAGCTGTTTTTT.

The chain combines TRBV14 with TRBJ2-1; D call uncertain. CDR3 length: 13 residues. From germline, CDR1 is SGHDN and CDR2 FVKESK. V was clipped by 4 bases and J by 10 bases, with 14 bases between them. CDR3 nucleotides: TGTGCCAGCAGCCCCAGGCTGGCTTCGGAGCAGTTCTTC. Translating gives CASSPRLASEQFF.

V is TRBV7-6 and J is TRBJ2-2; 14 positions agree with TRBD2. The germline gives CDR1 SGHVS, CDR2 FNYEAQ. This CDR3 has 20 amino acids. V lost 4 bases, J lost 2 bases, and 12 bases stayed unmatched. CDR3 protein: CASSSIAGTSGSGNTGELFF. CDR3 coding DNA: TGTGCCAGCAGCTCCATCGCCGGGACTAGCGGGAGTGGAAACACCGGGGAGCTGTTTTTT.

The J gene is TRBJ2-3, the V gene TRBV18; 13 bases align to TRBD2. CDR1 and CDR2 from the germline V gene are KGHSH and LQKENI. The CDR3 loop spans 16 amino acids. V lost 3 bases to trimming and J lost 6 bases; unmatched junction nucleotides: 6. This CDR3 reads CASSPGTSGKGDTQYF. The CDR3 DNA is TGTGCCAGCTCACCCGGGACTAGCGGGAAAGGGGATACGCAGTATTTT.

The chain is built from TRBV29-1 and TRBJ2-7; D ambiguous. Per germline, CDR1 SQVTM and CDR2 ANQGSEA. The CDR3 is made up of 13 amino acids. V shed 3 bases and J shed 3 bases, with 12 bases lying between them. In DNA, the CDR3 is TGCAGCGTTGAGGGCGGAATCTTCTACGAGCAGTACTTC. Translated, it gives CSVEGGIFYEQYF.

The chain couples TRBV27 to TRBJ2-5; 7 nucleotides line up with TRBD1. After removal of 4 bases from V and 4 bases from J, the junction contained 15 bases not matched to a gene. This CDR3 has 17 amino acids. The germline V gene encodes CDR1 MNHEY and CDR2 SMNVEV (reference sequence). The CDR3 DNA reads TGTGCCAGCAGTTCCACGCGCCGACAGGGAATAATAGAGACCCAGTACTTC. Encoded protein: CASSSTRRQGIIETQYF.

The chain couples TRBV10-3 to TRBJ1-5; D remains unclear. CDR1 and CDR2 (germline): ENHRY, SYGVKD. CDR3 length: 13 residues. The ends were cut back, 5 bases at V and 0 bases at J, with 5 bases in the middle. CDR3 coding DNA: TGTGCCATCAGTAAGGCTAGCAATCAGCCCCAGCATTTT. Translating it yields CAISKASNQPQHF.

The V call is TRBV6-6, the J call TRBJ2-5, with 10 bases identical to TRBD2. CDR1 and CDR2 (germline): MNHNY, SVGAGI (reference sequence). Trimming took 5 bases from V and 2 from J; bases not matched to a gene: 5. The CDR3 totals 15 residues. CDR3 DNA: TGTGCCAGCAGTCCACAAGCGGGAGGGCAAGAGACCCAGTACTTC. Its translation: CASSPQAGGQETQYF.

This clone showed up just once. For the CDR3, the DNA is TGTGCCAGCAGTTTATACACAGGGTCACCCTCCTACGAGCAGTACTTC. This sequence encodes CASSLYTGSPSYEQYF. J is TRBJ2-7 and V is TRBV27; a weak D match, TRBD1 (6 bases). CDR1 is MNHEY and CDR2 is SMNVEV in the germline V gene (reference sequence). The CDR3 spans 16 residues. The ends were cut back, 1 base at V and 0 bases at J, with 13 bases in the middle.

The V call is TRBV27, the J call TRBJ1-1, with D perhaps matching TRBD1 (6 bases). CDR3 length equals 15 residues. The V end was cut by 3 bases, the J end by 3 bases, with 14 bases between. Germline V lookup: CDR1 MNHEY, CDR2 SMNVEV (reference sequence). CDR3 nucleotides: TGTGCCAGCAGTTTCGCGGGGGCTCCTTACACTGAAGCTTTCTTT. Its translation is CASSFAGAPYTEAFF.

V usage is TRBV27 and J usage is TRBJ2-7, with 11 bases identical to TRBD2. CDR3 length: 13 amino acids. Germline CDR1 is MNHEY and CDR2 is SMNVEV (reference sequence). With V trimmed by 6 bases and J by 6 bases, 4 bases remained unmatched. DNA of the CDR3: TGTGCCAGCAGACTAGCGGGAGCTGTCGAGCAGTACTTC. It encodes CASRLAGAVEQYF.

The chain carries TRBV3-1 (or the pseudogene TRBV3-2) and TRBJ2-7; the D gene is possibly TRBD2 (5 bases). This CDR3 region has 16 residues. Germline CDR1 and CDR2: LGHDT and YNNKEL (reference sequence). Trimming removed 0 bases at V and 0 bases at J, with 12 bases between. This chain's CDR3 is CASSQDSAGFSYEQYF. The CDR3 DNA sequence: TGTGCCAGCAGCCAAGATAGCGCAGGCTTCTCCTACGAGCAGTACTTC.

The genes are TRBV5-6 and TRBJ1-1; weak D call: TRBD1 (5 bases). Trimming pared 3 bases from V and 3 bases from J, leaving 15 bases between. This CDR3 has 15 amino acids. The germline V gene encodes CDR1 SGHDT and CDR2 YYEEEE. CDR3 sequence: CASSSPGGIHTEAFF. Here the CDR3 DNA reads TGTGCCAGCAGCTCCCCTGGGGGTATTCACACTGAAGCTTTCTTT.

The gene calls are TRBV24-1 and TRBJ1-2; 7 bases align to TRBD1. Trimming cost V 8 bases and J 3 bases; bases outside gene matches: 5. CDR1 and CDR2 from the germline V gene are KGHDR and SFDVKD. This CDR3 spans 13 amino acids. CDR3 sequence reads: CATNPGTDYGYTF. The CDR3 DNA follows: TGTGCCACCAACCCCGGGACAGACTATGGCTACACCTTC.

The genes are TRBV10-3 and TRBJ2-3, with D perhaps matching TRBD1 (6 bases). The CDR3 is 16 amino acids. Germline V gene lookup returns CDR1 ENHRY and CDR2 SYGVKD. The germline V and J ends were trimmed by 11 bases and 2 bases, with 23 bases remaining between them. The CDR3 DNA reads as TGTGCCTCGTCGCATGGGCAGGGGCTTTACACAGATACGCAGTATTTT. It codes for CASSHGQGLYTDTQYF.

This clone was picked up one time. V is TRBV4-1 and J is TRBJ2-3; D may be TRBD2 (6 bases). The CDR3 loop spans 15 amino acids. Germline CDR1 is MGHRA and CDR2 is YSYEKL. The V gene lost 2 bases and the J gene lost 4 bases, with 13 bases spanning the gap. The CDR3 DNA is TGCGCCAGCAGCCAACGTAAAGGGGAGGCAGATACGCAGTATTTT. Protein sequence: CASSQRKGEADTQYF.

This clone has a single count. The rearrangement joins TRBV5-6 to TRBJ2-2; TRBD1 agrees at 9 bases. The CDR3 sequence is 18 residues long. Germline assignment: CDR1 SGHDT and CDR2 YYEEEE. With 4 bases clipped from V and 4 bases from J, the junction kept 14 bases outside the gene matches. The chain's CDR3 is CASSPVGRGQGTTGELFF. The CDR3 region has the DNA TGTGCCAGCAGCCCGGTCGGTCGCGGACAGGGGACCACCGGGGAGCTGTTTTTT.

This chain connects TRBV28 to TRBJ1-5; TRBD1 might be the D (5 bases). The CDR3 is made up of 13 amino acids. V was clipped by 3 bases and J by 3 bases, with 6 bases between them. In germline, CDR1 is MDHEN, CDR2 SYDVKM. The CDR3 DNA is TGTGCCAGCAGTTTGACAGTCAATCAGCCCCAGCATTTT. Protein: CASSLTVNQPQHF.

This clone has just one count. The gene calls are TRBV20-1 and TRBJ2-7, with 8 nucleotides matching TRBD1. The V segment lost 3 bases and the J segment 3 bases; nucleotides outside the gene matches: 7. CDR3 length: 14 amino acids. Germline V CDR1 and CDR2: DFQATT, SNEGSKA (reference sequence). CDR3 sequence (DNA): TGCAGTGCTAGTTTCGGGACAGGCCTCTACGAGCAGTACTTC. Translating it yields CSASFGTGLYEQYF.

The chain uses TRBV11-1 and TRBJ2-7; TRBD1 agrees at 8 bases. Germline V gives CDR1 SGHAT, CDR2 FQDESV (reference sequence). This CDR3 is built from 16 residues. V shed 5 bases, J shed 4 bases, and the junction held 13 bases outside the gene matches. The DNA of the CDR3 is TGTGCCAGCAGCCCCCGGCCCGGACAGGGAGTTTACGAGCAGTACTTC. This codes for CASSPRPGQGVYEQYF.

CDR3 loop: CASREDGYSGANVLTF. CDR3 sequence (DNA): TGTGCCAGTAGAGAGGACGGATATTCTGGGGCCAACGTCCTGACTTTC. This chain joins TRBV19 and TRBJ2-6, with D unclear. Germline V gene lookup returns CDR1 LNHDA and CDR2 SQIVND (reference sequence). V was cut by 6 bases and J by 1 base, with 13 bases left in between. The CDR3 is 16 amino acids.

V usage is TRBV5-1 and J usage is TRBJ2-1; no clear D gene. V was clipped by 0 bases and J by 0 bases, with 7 bases between them. The CDR3 sequence is 15 residues long. Germline V gene lookup returns CDR1 SGHRS and CDR2 YFSETQ. The chain's CDR3 is CASSLEQNSYNEQFF. CDR3 in DNA: TGCGCCAGCAGCTTGGAACAGAACTCCTACAATGAGCAGTTCTTC.